The present TCR beta chain was sequenced within a study of spatial heterogeneity in lung cancer. Looking at the study overall: The mean occurrence of each unique TCR and UMI combination in raw reads exceeded nine. Broader study findings: TCRs found ubiquitously expanded in tumor appeared in blood more at resection than at follow-up.

Described time point: sample taken at primary tumor resection. Frozen PBMC, nontumor lung or tumor provided whole RNA, which was sequenced unsorted. TCR cDNA molecules each carried a unique molecular identifier. TCRdb independently ran MiXCR on the 5' RACE reads; one entry per CDR3 protein. The sample carries about 25,000 distinct CDR3 sequences, more than 6.5% recorded once. The germline V gene has CDR1 DFQATT and CDR2 SNEGSKA (reference sequence). The CDR3 contains 11 residues. V lost 4 bases to trimming and J lost 4 bases, with 6 bases between them. Details on this clonotype: Its antigen is not identified.

Here the sequenced sample was PBMCs, taken at surgery. The receptor was isolated from a male donor with early-stage non-small cell lung cancer. The rearrangement uses TRBV20-1 and TRBJ2-3; no clear D gene. In DNA, the CDR3 is TGCAGTGCTACCACTCCAGATACGCAGTATTTT. Amino acid sequence: CSATTPDTQYF.